Presented here are 16 T cell receptor beta chains from one specimen sequenced in a study of CD8 T cells in ankylosing spondylitis. Whole-study results and caveats: Ankylosing spondylitis blood appeared to carry a characteristic TCR beta motif of several highly homologous variants.

These receptors' antigens are unknown. TCRdb itself ran the 5' RACE reads through MiXCR, one entry per CDR3 protein. The table records around 140,000 distinct CDR3 sequences, about 15% of them present only once. The sample consisted of blood, either unsorted or a sorted T cell fraction (not recorded which). The receptors shown here come from a male donor with ankylosing spondylitis.

The genes are TRBV4-1 and TRBJ1-1, with a tentative D call TRBD1 (5 bases). The CDR3 sequence is 13 residues long. CDR1 is MGHRA and CDR2 is YSYEKL in the germline V gene. The V and J ends lost 2 bases and 5 bases respectively, with 9 bases between them. The CDR3 DNA reads TGCGCCAGCAGCCAACCGGGGGGAACTGAAGCTTTCTTT. This translates into CASSQPGGTEAFF.

This clonotype showed up just a few times. The chain combines TRBV9 with TRBJ2-4, with a tentative D call TRBD1 (6 bases). V was pared by 0 bases and J by 1 base, with 11 bases between. CDR1 is SGDLS and CDR2 is YYNGEE in the germline V gene. The CDR3 loop spans 16 amino acids. For the CDR3, the DNA is TGTGCCAGCAGCGTAGGACAGGTCAACGCCAAAAACATTCAGTACTTC. The encoded protein is CASSVGQVNAKNIQYF. Based on the CDR3 plus reference TRBV9 and TRBJ2-4, the full variable domain is DSGVTQTPKHLITATGQRVTLRCSPRSGDLSVYWYQQSLDQGLQFLIQYYNGEERAKGNILERFSAQQFPDLHSELNLSSLELGDSALYFCASSVGQVNAKNIQYFGAGTRLSVL.

This clonotype has more than one count but fewer than ten. The chain combines TRBV3-1 with TRBJ2-5; TRBD1 or TRBD2 may be the D gene (5 bases each). The CDR3 contains 18 residues. Trimming pared 3 bases from V and 2 bases from J, leaving 22 bases between. Germline CDR1 and CDR2: LGHDT and YNNKEL (reference sequence). In nucleotides, the CDR3 is TGTGCCAGCAGCCACGATCGAACCGGGACGGAGGTTCAAGAGACCCAGTACTTC. Translated: CASSHDRTGTEVQETQYF.

The chain joins TRBV5-1 to TRBJ1-1; 7 bases agree with TRBD1. Germline lookup yields CDR1 SGHRS and CDR2 YFSETQ. V shed 0 bases and J 1 base; nucleotides not matched to a gene: 3. CDR3 length: 15 amino acids. CDR3 sequence reads: CASSLVGTANTEAFF. The CDR3 DNA sequence: TGCGCCAGCAGCTTGGTGGGGACAGCGAACACTGAAGCTTTCTTT.

This rearrangement joins TRBV30 to TRBJ2-7; D is uncertain. The CDR3 extends over 12 amino acids. V shed 0 bases and J shed 9 bases, with 12 bases lying between them. CDR1 and CDR2 from the germline V gene are GTSNPN and SVGIG (reference sequence). CDR3 amino acids: CAWSVLGVGQYF. The CDR3 DNA is TGTGCCTGGAGTGTACTGGGCGTTGGGCAGTACTTC. The complete variable domain, with remaining parts taken from reference TRBV30 and TRBJ2-7, reads SQTIHQWPATLVQPVGSPLSLECTVEGTSNPNLYWYRQAAGRGLQLLFYSVGIGQISSEVPQNLSASRPQDRQFILSSKKLLLSDSGFYLCAWSVLGVGQYFGPGTRLTVT.

This clonotype was counted only a few times. This CDR3 is CATSFRGLAADTQYF. Written as DNA, the CDR3 is TGTGCCACCAGCTTCCGGGGCCTCGCCGCAGATACGCAGTATTTT. The chain has TRBV15 and TRBJ2-3; D tentatively fits TRBD1 or TRBD2 (5 bases each). Germline CDR1 LNHNV, CDR2 YYDKDF (reference sequence). V lost 5 bases and J 4 bases, leaving 16 bases between the germline ends. The CDR3 sequence is 15 residues long.

The table lists this clonotype with a few counts. The chain joins TRBV4-1 to TRBJ2-1, with TRBD2 matching 8 bases. Germline trimming cut 3 bases from V and 8 bases from J; bases unmatched to any gene: 6. In germline, CDR1 is MGHRA, CDR2 YSYEKL. This CDR3 has 14 residues. CDR3 coding DNA: TGCGCCAGCAGCCACCCGGGGGGGACTGATGAGCAGTTCTTC. Translated: CASSHPGGTDEQFF.

This clonotype was observed a handful of times. The V and J genes are TRBV2 and TRBJ2-7; D not resolved. V shed 7 bases and J shed 5 bases, with 15 bases lying between them. Per the germline V gene, CDR1 is SNHLY and CDR2 is FYNNEI. CDR3 length: 13 amino acids. CDR3 nucleotide sequence: TGTGCCAGCACCTTAGTACTCCCCCACGAGCAGTACTTC. Translated, it gives CASTLVLPHEQYF.

This clonotype was picked up many times. The J gene is TRBJ1-6, the V gene TRBV28, with 9 bases lining up with TRBD1. Germline CDR1 reads MDHEN; CDR2 reads SYDVKM. The CDR3 loop spans 15 amino acids. J gave up 9 bases and V 1 base, and 4 bases lay outside the gene matches. CDR3 bases: TGTGCCAGCAGTTTATCGGGACAGGGAGGTTCACCCCTCCACTTT. As protein: CASSLSGQGGSPLHF.

The chain couples TRBV2 to TRBJ2-1; no clear D gene. V dropped 4 bases and J dropped 8 bases, with 15 bases sitting between them. The germline V gene encodes CDR1 SNHLY and CDR2 FYNNEI. The CDR3 sequence is 14 residues long. The CDR3 bases are TGTGCCAGCAGTGTAGTGCGGTATGAGGATGAGCAGTTCTTC. The encoded protein is CASSVVRYEDEQFF.

This clonotype was seen more than once but under ten times. J is TRBJ2-1 and V is TRBV7-9; D gene unclear. This CDR3 region has 16 residues. The germline CDR1 and CDR2 sequences are SEHNR and FQNEAQ (reference sequence). The V gene lost 1 base and the J gene lost 6 bases, with 16 bases spanning the gap. The CDR3 reads CASSLVHLDVPNEQFF. The CDR3 region has the DNA TGTGCCAGCAGCTTAGTCCACTTGGATGTCCCCAATGAGCAGTTCTTC.

This clonotype was observed at least ten times. V gene TRBV29-1 combines with J gene TRBJ2-2; the match to TRBD2 covers 11 bases. V was clipped by 3 bases and J by 5 bases; unmatched bases: 2. The CDR3 sequence is 14 residues long. Looked up from germline, CDR1 is SQVTM and CDR2 is ANQGSEA. CDR3 nucleotide sequence: TGCAGCGTTGACCTAGCGGGAGGAACCGGGGAGCTGTTTTTT. Protein product: CSVDLAGGTGELFF.

This CDR3 reads CASSLRLAAYEQYF. The CDR3 nucleotides read TGCGCCAGCAGCTTGCGACTAGCGGCCTACGAGCAGTACTTC. This chain joins TRBV4-1 and TRBJ2-7; TRBD2 agrees at 9 bases. The V gene's germline CDR1 is MGHRA and CDR2 YSYEKL. Losses at the gene ends were 5 bases for V and 2 bases for J; bases not matched to a gene: 4. The CDR3 contains 14 residues.

This clonotype was seen ten or more times. The gene calls are TRBV29-1 and TRBJ2-1; 9 bases are a match to TRBD2. Germline values: CDR1 SQVTM, CDR2 ANQGSEA. There are 14 residues in the CDR3. Unmatched junction bases numbered 6, after V lost 7 bases and J lost 2 bases. Here the CDR3 reads CSAVTSGTYNEQFF. For the CDR3, the DNA is TGCAGCGCTGTGACTAGCGGAACCTACAATGAGCAGTTCTTC.

This chain links TRBV27 with TRBJ2-4; possible D gene TRBD2, 7 bases. The CDR3 is 11 residues long. Trimming removed 5 bases from V and 13 bases from J, with 12 bases in between. Germline CDR1 MNHEY, CDR2 SMNVEV (reference sequence). CDR3 sequence (DNA): TGTGCCAGCAGTACGGGGGGCAAACAGTACTTC. As protein: CASSTGGKQYF.

This clonotype came up a few times. The genes are TRBV9 and TRBJ2-1, with D unclear. In germline, CDR1 is SGDLS, CDR2 YYNGEE. Trimming removed 3 bases at V and 2 bases at J, with 15 bases between. The CDR3 is 16 amino acids. For the CDR3, the DNA is TGTGCCAGCAGCGCCCCCGGTTCGAAGGCCTACAATGAGCAGTTCTTC. Its translation is CASSAPGSKAYNEQFF. The entire variable domain, with the rest obtained from reference TRBV9 and TRBJ2-1, is as follows: DSGVTQTPKHLITATGQRVTLRCSPRSGDLSVYWYQQSLDQGLQFLIQYYNGEERAKGNILERFSAQQFPDLHSELNLSSLELGDSALYFCASSAPGSKAYNEQFFGPGTRLTVL.